One sample yielded the 10 T cell receptor beta chains listed below, sequenced in a study of blood T cell repertoires in COVID-19. Measured with immunoSEQ multiplex PCR; TCRdb has only the in-frame clones, and not every one. The sample includes a few hundred thousand clones, about nine tenths seen only once; the top ten take roughly 10%. What was sequenced was PBMCs or T cells enriched from blood (not recorded which). Source of these receptors: a woman aged 18 to 35 who had recovered from COVID-19.

The gene calls are TRBV4-1 and TRBJ2-4; 7 bases are a match to TRBD2. V was pared by 2 bases and J by 9 bases, with 7 bases of the junction left unmatched. The CDR3 loop spans 14 amino acids. CDR1 and CDR2 (germline): MGHRA, YSYEKL. The chain's CDR3 is CASSQTSAPAIQYF. The CDR3 bases are TGCGCCAGCAGCCAAACTAGCGCCCCAGCCATTCAGTACTTC.

The chain couples TRBV27 to TRBJ2-3, with 7 bases fitting TRBD1. In germline, CDR1 is MNHEY, CDR2 SMNVEV (reference sequence). The CDR3 consists of 17 residues. V lost 6 bases and J lost 2; bases outside the gene matches: 14. The CDR3 coding sequence is TGTGCCAGCAGCTCACTTAGGGACAGCTTTAACACAGATACGCAGTATTTT. This sequence encodes CASSSLRDSFNTDTQYF.

The chain uses TRBV6-5 and TRBJ1-6; TRBD1 is a possible D gene (6 bases). The V end was cut by 2 bases, the J end by 4 bases, with 12 bases between. This CDR3 region has 16 residues. The germline V gene has CDR1 MNHEY and CDR2 SVGAGI. The chain's CDR3 is CASSYSGGLYNSPLHF. CDR3 nucleotides: TGTGCCAGCAGTTACAGCGGGGGGCTTTATAATTCACCCCTCCACTTT.

This clone was seen a single time. At the DNA level, this CDR3 is encoded by other sequences in the same sample as well. The J gene is TRBJ1-4, the V gene TRBV5-6; D is uncertain. The CDR3 loop spans 13 amino acids. Trimming removed 0 bases at V and 4 bases at J, with 4 bases between. The germline V gene encodes CDR1 SGHDT and CDR2 YYEEEE. The CDR3 bases are TGTGCCAGCAGCTTGGGAGTTAATGAAAAACTGTTTTTT. It codes for CASSLGVNEKLFF. The full variable domain, rest sourced from reference TRBV5-6 and TRBJ1-4, is DAGVTQSPTHLIKTRGQQVTLRCSPKSGHDTVSWYQQALGQGPQFIFQYYEEEERQRGNFPDRFSGHQFPNYSSELNVNALLLGDSALYLCASSLGVNEKLFFGSGTQLSVL.

The chain joins TRBV18 to TRBJ1-4, with D possibly matching TRBD1 (5 bases). There are 15 residues in the CDR3. Trimming shortened V by 2 bases and J by 5 bases, and 12 bases separated the two germline ends. Germline assignment: CDR1 KGHSH and CDR2 LQKENI. CDR3: CASSPSTEANEKLFF. CDR3 in DNA: TGTGCCAGCTCACCATCGACAGAGGCCAATGAAAAACTGTTTTTT.

This chain uses TRBV29-1 with TRBJ2-7; D gene ambiguous. The V and J ends lost 4 bases and 1 base respectively, with 11 bases between them. This CDR3 region has 13 residues. Per the germline V gene, CDR1 is SQVTM and CDR2 is ANQGSEA. The CDR3 loop reads CSVVIDGSYEQYF. Here the CDR3 DNA reads TGCAGCGTTGTCATCGACGGGTCCTACGAGCAGTACTTC.

J is TRBJ2-1 and V is TRBV5-1, with 10 nucleotides matching TRBD2. The V segment lost 1 base and the J segment 3 bases; nucleotides outside the gene matches: 7. Germline V lookup: CDR1 SGHRS, CDR2 YFSETQ. The CDR3 loop spans 17 amino acids. This chain's CDR3 is CASSLIGTSGNYNEQFF. In DNA form, the CDR3 reads TGCGCCAGCAGCTTGATCGGAACTAGCGGGAACTACAATGAGCAGTTCTTC.

This chain joins TRBV6-5 and TRBJ2-1; TRBD1 matches 8 bases. V lost 9 bases to trimming and J lost 3 bases; unmatched junction nucleotides: 7. CDR1 and CDR2 from the germline V gene are MNHEY and SVGAGI. CDR3 length equals 14 residues. The CDR3 spells CASRSGGSYNEQFF. The CDR3, as DNA: TGTGCCAGTAGGTCAGGGGGCAGCTACAATGAGCAGTTCTTC.

The chain employs TRBV5-1 and TRBJ1-1; maybe TRBD1 (5 bases). V dropped 4 bases and J dropped 0 bases, with 10 bases sitting between them. The length of the CDR3 is 14 residues. Germline CDR1 SGHRS, CDR2 YFSETQ. CDR3 bases: TGCGCCAGCAGCCCACAGGTAATGAACACTGAAGCTTTCTTT. Translating it yields CASSPQVMNTEAFF.

The chain carries TRBV5-1 and TRBJ2-2, with 9 nucleotides matching TRBD1. This CDR3 contains 14 residues. CDR1 SGHRS and CDR2 YFSETQ come from the germline V gene. V trimming: 4 bases; J trimming: 5 bases; junction bases outside the gene matches: 3. Here the CDR3 reads CASSDGTGTGELFF. The CDR3 DNA sequence: TGCGCCAGCAGCGATGGGACAGGGACCGGGGAGCTGTTTTTT.